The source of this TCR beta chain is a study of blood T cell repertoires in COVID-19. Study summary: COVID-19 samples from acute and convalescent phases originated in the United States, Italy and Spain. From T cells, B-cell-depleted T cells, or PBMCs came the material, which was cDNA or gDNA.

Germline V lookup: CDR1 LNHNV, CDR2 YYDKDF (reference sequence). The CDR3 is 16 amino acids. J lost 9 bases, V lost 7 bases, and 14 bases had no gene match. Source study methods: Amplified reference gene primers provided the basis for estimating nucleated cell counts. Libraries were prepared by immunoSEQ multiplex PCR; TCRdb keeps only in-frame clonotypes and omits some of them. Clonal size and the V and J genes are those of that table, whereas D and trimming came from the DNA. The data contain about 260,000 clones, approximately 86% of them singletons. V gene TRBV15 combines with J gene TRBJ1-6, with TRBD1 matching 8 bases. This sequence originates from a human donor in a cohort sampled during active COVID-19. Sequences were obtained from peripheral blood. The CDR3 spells CATTKYQGQEFSPLHF. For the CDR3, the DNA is TGTGCCACCACCAAATATCAGGGACAGGAGTTTTCACCCCTCCACTTT.